The rows below give T cell receptor beta chains drawn from one sample of a study of shared clonotypes between healthy human individuals. The data were produced by immunoSEQ multiplex PCR, yet TCRdb's version contains in-frame clones alone and is incomplete. The sample consists of 490,000 or so clones, roughly 85% of them appearing once. Sequences were obtained from PBMCs. The receptors come from a woman between 40 and 55 years old in good health. Some clones in this sample may be carry-over from other donors' samples. The CDR3 runs from the conserved cysteine through the conserved F or W. The order of the fields is clone size, V gene, J gene, D gene, CDR3 protein, CDR3 DNA. D genes are given only for firm matches. Some rows have no size entry. The others give once, few or many, or a class for an expanded clone.

size: .; V: TRBV19; J: TRBJ1-1; D: TRBD1; CDR3: CASRGQLNTEAFF; DNA: TGTGCCAGTAGGGGACAGCTGAACACTGAAGCTTTCTTT
size: few; V: TRBV19; J: TRBJ1-1; D: TRBD1; CDR3: CASTPIDRAPEAFF; DNA: TGTGCCAGTACCCCCATAGACAGGGCGCCTGAAGCTTTCTTT
size: medium-sized; V: TRBV19; J: TRBJ2-1; D: .; CDR3: CASSTLQQSNEQFF; DNA: TGTGCCAGTAGTACGTTGCAGCAGAGCAATGAGCAGTTCTTC
size: large; V: TRBV7-9; J: TRBJ2-7; D: TRBD1; CDR3: CASSLAVRTGGLGSYEQYF; DNA: TGTGCCAGCAGCTTAGCGGTGAGAACAGGGGGACTGGGGTCCTACGAGCAGTACTTC
size: .; V: TRBV18; J: TRBJ2-7; D: TRBD1; CDR3: CASSLRDSSYEQYF; DNA: TGTGCCAGCTCACTCCGGGACAGCAGCTACGAGCAGTACTTC
size: .; V: TRBV5-1; J: TRBJ2-1; D: .; CDR3: CASSPSTGYEQFF; DNA: TGCGCCAGCAGCCCGTCAACAGGGTACGAGCAGTTCTTC
size: .; V: TRBV6-4; J: TRBJ2-6; D: .; CDR3: CASSPNQGANVLTF; DNA: TGTGCCAGCAGTCCTAATCAGGGGGCCAACGTCCTGACTTTC
size: .; V: TRBV29-1; J: TRBJ1-1; D: .; CDR3: CSAHGSPNTEAFF; DNA: TGCAGCGCCCACGGGAGCCCGAACACTGAAGCTTTCTTT
size: .; V: TRBV5-1; J: TRBJ2-3; D: .; CDR3: CASSLRIARGDTQYF; DNA: TGCGCCAGCAGCTTGCGAATTGCTCGCGGAGATACGCAGTATTTT
size: .; V: TRBV19; J: TRBJ1-1; D: .; CDR3: CASSMQSGVNTEAFF; DNA: TGTGCCAGTAGTATGCAGTCAGGGGTGAACACTGAAGCTTTCTTT
size: .; V: TRBV7-8; J: TRBJ1-2; D: .; CDR3: CASSPDGAGTFGYTF; DNA: TGTGCCAGCAGCCCCGATGGGGCAGGGACCTTTGGCTACACCTTC
size: few; V: TRBV5-1; J: TRBJ2-5; D: TRBD2; CDR3: CASSLGLAGQETQYF; DNA: TGCGCCAGCAGCTTGGGACTAGCGGGACAAGAGACCCAGTACTTC
size: .; V: TRBV18; J: TRBJ2-1; D: TRBD2; CDR3: CASSIAGIYNEQFF; DNA: TGTGCCAGCTCCATAGCGGGAATCTACAATGAGCAGTTCTTC
size: .; V: TRBV4-2; J: TRBJ2-5; D: TRBD2; CDR3: CASSQGTSGRGAQETQYF; DNA: TGTGCCAGCAGCCAAGGGACTAGCGGGAGAGGGGCCCAAGAGACCCAGTACTTC
size: .; V: TRBV5-4; J: TRBJ2-3; D: .; CDR3: CASSLSLDTDTQYF; DNA: TGTGCCAGCAGCTTGAGCCTGGACACAGATACGCAGTATTTT
size: .; V: TRBV5-1; J: TRBJ2-3; D: TRBD2; CDR3: CASSLLAGGGTDTQYF; DNA: TGCGCCAGCAGCTTATTAGCGGGAGGTGGTACAGATACGCAGTATTTT
size: .; V: TRBV19; J: TRBJ1-3; D: .; CDR3: CASSPPSGNTIYF; DNA: TGTGCCAGTAGCCCGCCCTCTGGAAACACCATATATTTT
size: once; V: TRBV11-2; J: TRBJ2-3; D: .; CDR3: CASSLGGGLIDTQYF; DNA: TGTGCCAGCAGCTTAGGAGGGGGGCTTATAGATACGCAGTATTTT
size: .; V: TRBV2; J: TRBJ2-7; D: TRBD2; CDR3: CASTSGYEQYF; DNA: TGTGCCAGCACTAGCGGCTACGAGCAGTACTTC
size: .; V: TRBV11-2; J: TRBJ2-1; D: TRBD2; CDR3: CASSLRLASYNEQFF; DNA: TGTGCCAGCAGCCTCAGACTAGCCTCCTACAATGAGCAGTTCTTC
size: .; V: TRBV5-1; J: TRBJ2-3; D: TRBD2; CDR3: CASSRSGRTSGTDTQYF; DNA: TGCGCCAGCAGTAGGAGCGGGAGGACCTCCGGCACAGATACGCAGTATTTT
size: .; V: TRBV28; J: TRBJ1-2; D: .; CDR3: CASSSGGGHDYGYTF; DNA: TGTGCCAGCAGTTCCGGAGGCGGACATGATTATGGCTACACCTTC
size: few; V: TRBV4-2; J: TRBJ2-7; D: .; CDR3: CASSQAGGGGIYEQYF; DNA: TGTGCCAGCAGCCAAGCCGGGGGAGGGGGGATCTACGAGCAGTACTTC
size: once; V: TRBV5-1; J: TRBJ2-7; D: TRBD1; CDR3: CASSPGTGGDEQYF; DNA: TGCGCCAGCAGCCCCGGGACAGGGGGCGACGAGCAGTACTTC
size: .; V: TRBV7-2; J: TRBJ2-5; D: TRBD2; CDR3: CASSVGLAEETQYF; DNA: TGTGCCAGCAGCGTAGGCCTAGCGGAAGAGACCCAGTACTTC
size: once; V: TRBV11-2; J: TRBJ1-2; D: .; CDR3: CASRGANYGYTF; DNA: TGTGCCTCTCGGGGGGCCAACTATGGCTACACCTTC
size: .; V: TRBV6-5; J: TRBJ1-2; D: TRBD1; CDR3: CASSYWDRGYGYTF; DNA: TGTGCCAGCAGTTACTGGGACAGGGGCTATGGCTACACCTTC
size: .; V: TRBV7-9; J: TRBJ2-2; D: .; CDR3: CASSSAANTGELFF; DNA: TGTGCCAGCAGCTCCGCCGCGAACACCGGGGAGCTGTTTTTT
size: few; V: TRBV4-2; J: TRBJ2-2; D: .; CDR3: CASSQDFSGTGELFF; DNA: TGTGCCAGCAGCCAAGATTTTTCGGGCACCGGGGAGCTGTTTTTT
size: .; V: TRBV4-1; J: TRBJ1-1; D: .; CDR3: CASSQDAVSPHEAFF; DNA: TGCGCCAGCAGCCAAGACGCAGTCTCCCCCCATGAAGCTTTCTTT
size: .; V: TRBV7-3; J: TRBJ2-1; D: .; CDR3: CASSLTWDGNEQFF; DNA: TGTGCCAGCAGCTTAACTTGGGACGGAAATGAGCAGTTCTTC
size: .; V: TRBV19; J: TRBJ2-7; D: .; CDR3: CASSITSQTYEQYF; DNA: TGTGCCAGTAGTATAACGTCACAGACCTACGAGCAGTACTTC
size: .; V: TRBV28; J: TRBJ2-3; D: .; CDR3: CASSSPPFTDTQYF; DNA: TGTGCCAGCAGTTCCCCTCCCTTCACAGATACGCAGTATTTT
size: .; V: TRBV19; J: TRBJ2-3; D: TRBD2; CDR3: CASSIFGLAGTDTQYF; DNA: TGTGCCAGTAGTATATTTGGTCTAGCGGGCACAGATACGCAGTATTTT
size: .; V: TRBV28; J: TRBJ2-5; D: TRBD1; CDR3: CASSGQGPKETQYF; DNA: TGTGCCAGCAGCGGACAGGGGCCTAAAGAGACCCAGTACTTC
size: .; V: TRBV30; J: TRBJ1-1; D: .; CDR3: CAWKRGAGAEAFF; DNA: TGTGCCTGGAAGAGGGGGGCTGGGGCTGAAGCTTTCTTT
size: .; V: TRBV18; J: TRBJ2-7; D: .; CDR3: CASSPGNRAQWEQYF; DNA: TGTGCCAGCTCACCGGGGAACAGGGCGCAATGGGAGCAGTACTTC
size: once; V: TRBV9; J: TRBJ1-1; D: .; CDR3: CASSVDFGGPTYEAFF; DNA: TGTGCCAGCAGCGTAGATTTCGGGGGACCAACTTATGAAGCTTTCTTT
size: few; V: TRBV6-1; J: TRBJ2-1; D: TRBD1; CDR3: CASSQDRGSYNEQFF; DNA: TGTGCCAGCAGCCAGGACAGGGGGTCCTACAATGAGCAGTTCTTC